This TCR beta chain was documented in a study of blood T cell repertoires in COVID-19. Looking at the study overall: Acute and convalescent COVID-19 samples came from the United States, Italy and Spain. PBMCs, B-cell-depleted T cells, or T cells were the source of the cDNA or gDNA that made up the material.

Authors' processing steps: How many nucleated cells were present was estimated from reference gene primer amplification. Sequencing used immunoSEQ multiplex PCR; TCRdb keeps in-frame clones, though not all of them. That table gives V, J and clone size, and the DNA gave D and trimming. The sample has fewer than 350,000 clones, around 85% seen once. Germline CDR1 is SGHVS and CDR2 is FNYEAQ. Trimming stripped 6 bases from V and 8 bases from J, with 8 bases between. The CDR3 is 11 amino acids. The material sequenced was peripheral blood. The chain recombines TRBV7-6 with TRBJ2-1; tentative D call: TRBD2 (5 bases). This receptor was obtained from a woman in her fifties or sixties with active or convalescent COVID-19. The CDR3 is CASSSSHEQFF. Here the CDR3 DNA reads TGTGCCAGCAGTTCTAGCCATGAGCAGTTCTTC.